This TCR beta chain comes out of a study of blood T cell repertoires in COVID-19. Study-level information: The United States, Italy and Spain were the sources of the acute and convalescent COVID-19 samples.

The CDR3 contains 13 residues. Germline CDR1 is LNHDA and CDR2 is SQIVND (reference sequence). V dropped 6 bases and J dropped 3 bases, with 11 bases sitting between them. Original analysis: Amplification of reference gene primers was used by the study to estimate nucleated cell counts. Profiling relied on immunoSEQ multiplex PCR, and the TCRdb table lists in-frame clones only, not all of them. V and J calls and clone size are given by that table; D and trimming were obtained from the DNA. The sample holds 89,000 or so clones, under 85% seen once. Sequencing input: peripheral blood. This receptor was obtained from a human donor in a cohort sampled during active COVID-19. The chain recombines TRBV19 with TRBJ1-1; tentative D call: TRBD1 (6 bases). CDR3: CASRLQGYTEAFF. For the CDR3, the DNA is TGTGCCAGTAGACTACAGGGCTACACTGAAGCTTTCTTT.